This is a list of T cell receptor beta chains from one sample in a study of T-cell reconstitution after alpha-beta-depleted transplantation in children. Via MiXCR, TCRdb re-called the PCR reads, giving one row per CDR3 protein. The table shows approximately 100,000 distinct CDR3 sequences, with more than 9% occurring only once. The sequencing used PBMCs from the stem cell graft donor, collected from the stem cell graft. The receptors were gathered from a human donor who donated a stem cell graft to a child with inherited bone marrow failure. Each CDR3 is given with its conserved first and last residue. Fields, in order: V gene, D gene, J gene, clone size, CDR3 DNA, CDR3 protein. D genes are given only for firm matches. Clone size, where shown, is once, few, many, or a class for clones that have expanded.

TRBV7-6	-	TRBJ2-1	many	TGTGCCAGCAGCTTAGGAGGGGAGCAGTTCTTC	CASSLGGEQFF
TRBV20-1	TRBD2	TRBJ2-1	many	TGCAGTGCTACCGGGACTATAAATGAGCAGTTCTTC	CSATGTINEQFF
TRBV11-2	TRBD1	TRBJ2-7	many	TGTGCCAGCAGCCCGACAGGGGTCAACGAGCAGTACTTC	CASSPTGVNEQYF
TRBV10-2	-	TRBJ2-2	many	TGCGCCAGCAGTAGGGCAACGAACACCGGGGAGCTGTTTTTT	CASSRATNTGELFF
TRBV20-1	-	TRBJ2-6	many	TGCAGTGCTAGAGAGGGTGGAAGTGTCCCGGGATCTGGGGCCAACGTCCTGACTTTC	CSAREGGSVPGSGANVLTF
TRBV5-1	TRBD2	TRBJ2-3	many	TGCGCCAGCAGCTTGGGGCTAGCGGGGGGGCCGAGAGATACGCAGTATTTT	CASSLGLAGGPRDTQYF
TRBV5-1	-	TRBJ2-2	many	TGCGCCAGCAGCTTGACGGGGGGCGAGACCGGGGAGCTGTTTTTT	CASSLTGGETGELFF
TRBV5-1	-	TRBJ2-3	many	TGCGCCAGCAGCCGTTACGAGGATACAGATACGCAGTATTTT	CASSRYEDTDTQYF
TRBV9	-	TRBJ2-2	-	TGTGCCAGCAGCCCCCGAGGACATGGGGCCGGGGAGCTGTTTTTT	CASSPRGHGAGELFF
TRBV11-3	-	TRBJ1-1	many	TGTGCCAGCAGCAAGACACGGGGAGACACTGAAGCTTTCTTT	CASSKTRGDTEAFF
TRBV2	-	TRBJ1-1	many	TGTGCCAGCAGTGAGGGGGCTGGCACTGAAGCTTTCTTT	CASSEGAGTEAFF
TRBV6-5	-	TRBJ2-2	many	TGTGCCAGCAGTCCCGGACTATTGAACACCGGGGAGCTGTTTTTT	CASSPGLLNTGELFF
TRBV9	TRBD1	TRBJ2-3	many	TGTGCCAGCAGCGTAGCCATCCATCCGGGACAGGGCACAGATACGCAGTATTTT	CASSVAIHPGQGTDTQYF
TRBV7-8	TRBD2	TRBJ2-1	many	TGTGCCAGCAGCTTAGCTCTAGCGGGGTTTGAGCAGTTCTTC	CASSLALAGFEQFF
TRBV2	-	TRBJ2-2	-	TGTGCCAGCTTGGGGTCCCCCAACACCGGGGAGCTGTTTTTT	CASLGSPNTGELFF
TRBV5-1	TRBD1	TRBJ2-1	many	TGCGCCAGCAGCTTGAATGTGGGGACAGGGGTCTACAATGAGCAGTTCTTC	CASSLNVGTGVYNEQFF
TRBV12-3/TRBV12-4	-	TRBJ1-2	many	TGTGCCAGCAGTTTAGGTTCAGTTACTAACTATGGCTACACCTTC	CASSLGSVTNYGYTF
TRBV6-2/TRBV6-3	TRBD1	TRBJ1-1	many	TGTGCCAGCAGTTACGGGGGACAGGTGAACACTGAAGCTTTCTTT	CASSYGGQVNTEAFF
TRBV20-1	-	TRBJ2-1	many	TGCAGTGCCTACCAGGCGGGATTTCCCTATGAGCAGTTCTTC	CSAYQAGFPYEQFF
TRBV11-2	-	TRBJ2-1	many	TGTGCCAGCAGCTTAAGGACAACCTACAATGAGCAGTTCTTC	CASSLRTTYNEQFF
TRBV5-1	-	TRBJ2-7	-	TGCGCCAGCAGCTTGGTGGATCTGCAAAAATACGAGCAGTACTTC	CASSLVDLQKYEQYF
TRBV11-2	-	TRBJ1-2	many	TGTGCCAGCAGCCTAGGGGTGGAGGCAGACGGAGGCTACACCTTC	CASSLGVEADGGYTF
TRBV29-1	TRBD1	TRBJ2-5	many	TGCAGCGGCGGGACAGGGCAAGAGACCCAGTACTTC	CSGGTGQETQYF
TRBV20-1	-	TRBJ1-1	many	TGCAGTGCTAGTGGCAGGGCACTGAACACTGAAGCTTTCTTT	CSASGRALNTEAFF
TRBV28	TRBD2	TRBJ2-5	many	TGTGCCAGCAGTTTACCGGGAGGGATACAGGAGACCCATTACTTT	CASSLPGGIQETHYF
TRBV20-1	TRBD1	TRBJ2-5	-	TGCAGTGCCCAGAACAGGGGGCGAGAGACCCAGTACTTC	CSAQNRGRETQYF
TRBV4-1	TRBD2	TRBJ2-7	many	TGCGCCAGCAGCCGGACTAGCGGAATCTCCTACGAGCAGTACTTC	CASSRTSGISYEQYF
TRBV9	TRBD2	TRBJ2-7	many	TGTGCCAGCAGCGTGGCAGCGGGAGGTGTCTACGAGCAGTACTTC	CASSVAAGGVYEQYF
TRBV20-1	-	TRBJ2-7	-	TGCAGTGCGCGGGGACACCCTGACTCCTACGAGCAGTACTTC	CSARGHPDSYEQYF
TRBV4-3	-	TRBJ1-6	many	TGCGCCAGCAGCCAAGATCTGCCCGGGATCGGATCACCCCTCCACTTT	CASSQDLPGIGSPLHF
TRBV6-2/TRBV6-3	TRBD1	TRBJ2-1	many	TGTGCCAGCAACCTAGGACAGGGAAGGATCAATGAGCAGTTCTTC	CASNLGQGRINEQFF
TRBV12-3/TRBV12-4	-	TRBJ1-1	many	TGCGCCAGCAGCTTACGGGGTGAAGCTTTCTTT	CASSLRGEAFF
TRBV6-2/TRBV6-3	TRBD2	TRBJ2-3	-	TGTGCCAGCAGTCCCCGACTAGCGGGGGGTAGCACAGATACGCAGTATTTT	CASSPRLAGGSTDTQYF
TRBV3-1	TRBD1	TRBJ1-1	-	TGTGCCAGCAGCCTTTACAGGGGCACTGAAGATTTCTTT	CASSLYRGTEDFF
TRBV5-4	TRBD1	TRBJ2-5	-	TGTGCCAGCAGCTTGGGGGGCAGGGGGCTAGAGACCCAGTACTTC	CASSLGGRGLETQYF
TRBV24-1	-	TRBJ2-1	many	TGTGCCACCAGTGACCCGCTAGCGAGGGAGCAGTTCTTC	CATSDPLAREQFF
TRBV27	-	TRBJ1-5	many	TGTGCCAGCAGTCCCCAACAGGGTCAGCCCCAGCATTTT	CASSPQQGQPQHF
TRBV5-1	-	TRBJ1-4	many	TGCGCCAGCAGCTTGATGGCAGGAGCTAATGAAAAACTGTTTTTT	CASSLMAGANEKLFF
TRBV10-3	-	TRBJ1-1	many	TGTGCCATCAGGGGGCCTTTGAACACTGAAGCTTTCTTT	CAIRGPLNTEAFF
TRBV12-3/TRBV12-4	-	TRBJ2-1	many	TGTGCCAGCAGTATTCTCAATGAGCAGTTCTTC	CASSILNEQFF
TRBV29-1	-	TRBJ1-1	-	TGCAGCGTTGACGGAGGTCTCTTGACTGAAGCTTTCTTT	CSVDGGLLTEAFF
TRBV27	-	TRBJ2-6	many	TGTGCCAGCAGTTTAACGCCTGATTACTCTGGGGCCAACGTCCTGACTTTC	CASSLTPDYSGANVLTF
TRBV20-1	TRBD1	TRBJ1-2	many	TGCAGTGCTGACCCCGGGACAGGGAACTATGGCTACACCTTC	CSADPGTGNYGYTF
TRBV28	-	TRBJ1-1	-	TGTGCCAGCAGTTTTAACCGGGCGGCTTTCTTT	CASSFNRAAFF
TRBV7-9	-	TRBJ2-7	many	TGTGCCAGCAGCGATCTTTACGAGCAGTACTTC	CASSDLYEQYF
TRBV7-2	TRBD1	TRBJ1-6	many	TGTGCCAGCAGCTCGCCGGGGACAGGAACCTATAATTCACCCCTCCACTTT	CASSSPGTGTYNSPLHF
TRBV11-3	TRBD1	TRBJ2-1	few	TGTGCCAGCAGCTTAGCAGGGACAGGGGATCTCAATGAGCAGTTCTTC	CASSLAGTGDLNEQFF
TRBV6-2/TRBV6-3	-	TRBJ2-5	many	TGTGCCAGCACCTTAAGCAGCGATTCGGTCGAGATCCCGACGGAGACCCAGTACTTC	CASTLSSDSVEIPTETQYF
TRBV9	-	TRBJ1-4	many	TGTGCCAGCAGCGCGACTCCAGGTGCAACTAATGAAAAACTGTTTTTT	CASSATPGATNEKLFF
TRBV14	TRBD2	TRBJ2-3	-	TGTGCCAGCAGCCCTCTGGGTAGCGGGAGGGCAGATACGCAGTATTTT	CASSPLGSGRADTQYF
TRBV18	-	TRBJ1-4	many	TGTGCCAGCTCACCATCAACGGGGGGTGATGAAAAACTGTTTTTT	CASSPSTGGDEKLFF
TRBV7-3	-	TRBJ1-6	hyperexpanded	TGTGCCAGCAGCCTCCAGGGGAATTCACCCCTCCACTTT	CASSLQGNSPLHF
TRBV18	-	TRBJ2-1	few	TGTGCCAGCCATCGGGACAACTACAATGAGCAGTTCTTC	CASHRDNYNEQFF
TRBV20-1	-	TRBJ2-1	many	TGCAGTGCTAGAGAAATGGGGGGCACTGAGCAGTTCTTC	CSAREMGGTEQFF
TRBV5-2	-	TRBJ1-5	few	TGTGCCAGCAACTCCGCACAGGGTCTCGGTCAGCCCCAGCATTTT	CASNSAQGLGQPQHF
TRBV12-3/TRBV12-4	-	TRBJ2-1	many	TGTGCCAGCCGAAGGGACCTTACCTACAATGAGCAGTTCTTC	CASRRDLTYNEQFF
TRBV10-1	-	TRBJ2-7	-	TGCGCCCCTCGGTTTCTGAAGCAGTACTTC	CAPRFLKQYF
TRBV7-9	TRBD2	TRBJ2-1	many	TGCGCCAGCAGCAGGGGGACTAGCGGATACAATGAGCAGTTCTTC	CASSRGTSGYNEQFF